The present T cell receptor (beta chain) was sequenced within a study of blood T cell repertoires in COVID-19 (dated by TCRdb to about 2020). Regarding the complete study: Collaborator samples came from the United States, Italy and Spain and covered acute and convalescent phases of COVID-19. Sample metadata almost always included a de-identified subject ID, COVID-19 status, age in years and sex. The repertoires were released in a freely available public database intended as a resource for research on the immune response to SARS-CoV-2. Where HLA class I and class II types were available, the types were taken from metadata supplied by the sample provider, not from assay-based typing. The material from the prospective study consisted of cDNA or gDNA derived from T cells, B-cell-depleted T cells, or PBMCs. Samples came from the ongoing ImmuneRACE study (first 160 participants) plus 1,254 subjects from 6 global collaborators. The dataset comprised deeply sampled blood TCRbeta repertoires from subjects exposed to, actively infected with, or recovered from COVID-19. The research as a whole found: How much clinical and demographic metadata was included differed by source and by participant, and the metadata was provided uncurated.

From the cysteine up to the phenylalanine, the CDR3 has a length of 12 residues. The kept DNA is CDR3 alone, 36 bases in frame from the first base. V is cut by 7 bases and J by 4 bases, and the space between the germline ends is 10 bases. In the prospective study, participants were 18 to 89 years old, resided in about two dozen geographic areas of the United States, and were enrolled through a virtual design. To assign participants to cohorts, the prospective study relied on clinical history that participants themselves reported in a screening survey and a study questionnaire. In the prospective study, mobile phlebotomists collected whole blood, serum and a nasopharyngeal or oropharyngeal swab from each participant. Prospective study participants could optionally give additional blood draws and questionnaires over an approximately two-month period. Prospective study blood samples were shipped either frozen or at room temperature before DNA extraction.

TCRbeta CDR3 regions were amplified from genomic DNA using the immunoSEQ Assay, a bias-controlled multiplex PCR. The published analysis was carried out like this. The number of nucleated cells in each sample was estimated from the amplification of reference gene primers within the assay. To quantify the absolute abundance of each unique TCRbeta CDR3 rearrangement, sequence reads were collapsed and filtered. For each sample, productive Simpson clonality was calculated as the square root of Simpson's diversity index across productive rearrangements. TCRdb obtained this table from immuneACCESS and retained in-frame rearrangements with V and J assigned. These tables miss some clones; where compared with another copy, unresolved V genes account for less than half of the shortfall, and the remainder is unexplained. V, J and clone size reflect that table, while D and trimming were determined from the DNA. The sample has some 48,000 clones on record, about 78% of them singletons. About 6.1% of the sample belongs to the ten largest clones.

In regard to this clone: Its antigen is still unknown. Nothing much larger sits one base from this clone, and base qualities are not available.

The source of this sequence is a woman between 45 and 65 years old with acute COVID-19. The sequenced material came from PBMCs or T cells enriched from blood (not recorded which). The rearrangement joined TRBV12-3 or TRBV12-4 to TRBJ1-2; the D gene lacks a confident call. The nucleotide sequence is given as TGTGCCAGCACTCCCGGCGGCTATGGCTACACCTTC. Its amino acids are CASTPGGYGYTF.